Following are 23 T cell receptor beta chains from one sample sequenced in a study of blood T cell repertoires in COVID-19. The method was immunoSEQ multiplex PCR; TCRdb's version includes in-frame clones alone and lacks a portion of them. Among 110,000 to 150,000 clones listed, under 85% were seen once. Sequencing used peripheral blood. The receptor source for this set is a man in his fifties with active or convalescent COVID-19.

The J gene is TRBJ2-7, the V gene TRBV6-1, with TRBD2 identical over 14 bases. Germline V gene data show CDR1 as MNHNS and CDR2 as SASEGT. The length of the CDR3 is 15 residues. The V segment lost 3 bases and the J segment 6 bases; nucleotides outside the gene matches: 4. The CDR3 bases are TGTGCCAGCAGTGAGAGACTAGCGGGAGGGCGCGAGCAGTACTTC. It specifies CASSERLAGGREQYF.

This clone has only one observation. The rearrangement joins TRBV30 to TRBJ1-5, with TRBD1 matching 7 bases. V lost 4 bases, J lost 2 bases, and 8 bases stayed unmatched. From germline, CDR1 is GTSNPN and CDR2 SVGIG (reference sequence). The CDR3 has 15 amino acids. CDR3 bases: TGTGCCTGGATGAGAAGGGGGCAGGGCAATCAGCCCCAGCATTTT. As protein: CAWMRRGQGNQPQHF.

The chain is built from TRBV27 and TRBJ2-7, with 9 bases identical to TRBD1. This CDR3 has 16 residues. The V segment lost 5 bases and the J segment 0 bases; nucleotides outside the gene matches: 8. Germline CDR1 is MNHEY and CDR2 is SMNVEV (reference sequence). The CDR3 spells CASSILPGQGSYEQYF. CDR3 bases: TGTGCCAGCAGTATCCTCCCGGGACAGGGCTCCTACGAGCAGTACTTC.

The chain links TRBV13 to TRBJ2-5; 12 nucleotides match TRBD2. CDR3 size: 15 residues. The junction had 7 bases not matched to a gene; V was cut back by 5 bases and J by 6 bases. Germline CDR1 PRHDT, CDR2 FYEKMQ (reference sequence). This CDR3 reads CASSHSTSGSKTQYF. The CDR3 bases are TGTGCCAGCAGCCACTCGACTAGCGGGAGTAAGACCCAGTACTTC. The full variable domain, its missing parts supplied by reference TRBV13 and TRBJ2-5, is AAGVIQSPRHLIKEKRETATLKCYPIPRHDTVYWYQQGPGQDPQFLISFYEKMQSDKGSIPDRFSAQQFSDYHSELNMSSLELGDSALYFCASSHSTSGSKTQYFGPGTRLLVL.

The V and J genes are TRBV2 and TRBJ2-5, with 8 bases identical to TRBD1. The CDR3 length is 15 residues. Per germline, CDR1 SNHLY and CDR2 FYNNEI. V shed 6 bases, J shed 2 bases, and the junction held 8 bases outside the gene matches. The CDR3 region is CASRDGQGLQETQYF. The DNA for the CDR3 is TGTGCCAGCAGAGACGGACAGGGCCTACAAGAGACCCAGTACTTC.

This chain links TRBV29-1 with TRBJ2-7, with D perhaps TRBD2 (6 bases). The ends were cut back, 0 bases at V and 1 base at J, with 13 bases in the middle. Looked up from germline, CDR1 is SQVTM and CDR2 is ANQGSEA. The CDR3 runs 15 residues. The CDR3, as DNA: TGCAGCGTTGAAGAGCGGCTAGCGATGTCCTACGAGCAGTACTTC. This gives the protein CSVEERLAMSYEQYF.

The rearrangement joins TRBV15 to TRBJ1-1, with unresolved D. The CDR3 is 14 residues long. Deletions cut 1 base from V and 5 bases from J, with 11 bases between. Germline V gene lookup returns CDR1 LNHNV and CDR2 YYDKDF (reference sequence). The CDR3 DNA is TGTGCCACCAGCAGAGTTGCGGTTCGGACTGAAGCTTTCTTT. Protein product: CATSRVAVRTEAFF.

This chain links TRBV28 with TRBJ1-5; 9 bases match TRBD1. Germline values: CDR1 MDHEN, CDR2 SYDVKM. The J segment lost 5 bases and the V segment lost 0 bases, leaving 11 bases of the junction unmatched. The CDR3 consists of 18 residues. CDR3 sequence: CASSLWGFDRGGDQPQHF. The CDR3 DNA reads as TGTGCCAGCAGTTTATGGGGATTTGACAGGGGGGGTGATCAGCCCCAGCATTTT.

The chain has TRBV3-1 (or the pseudogene TRBV3-2) and TRBJ2-1, with 7 bases lining up with TRBD2. J gave up 2 bases and V 1 base, and 5 bases lay outside the gene matches. Germline CDR1 reads LGHDT; CDR2 reads YNNKEL (reference sequence). The CDR3 runs 16 residues. In nucleotides, the CDR3 is TGTGCCAGCAGCCAAGGGGCTAGCGGTACCTACAATGAGCAGTTCTTC. It encodes CASSQGASGTYNEQFF.

This rearrangement joins TRBV19 to TRBJ1-1; D unresolved. Per germline, CDR1 LNHDA and CDR2 SQIVND (reference sequence). Trimming left V 4 bases short and J 3 bases short, with 12 bases between. The CDR3 sequence is 14 residues long. The CDR3 DNA reads TGTGCCAGTAGTACCATCGGCGGGGACACTGAAGCTTTCTTT. Residues: CASSTIGGDTEAFF.

This chain links TRBV2 with TRBJ2-3; 8 bases match TRBD2. The J segment lost 1 base and the V segment lost 7 bases, leaving 7 bases of the junction unmatched. The CDR3 loop spans 15 amino acids. Germline V gives CDR1 SNHLY, CDR2 FYNNEI. CDR3 sequence reads: CASKYGREGTDTQYF. CDR3 nucleotides: TGTGCCAGCAAGTACGGGCGGGAGGGCACAGATACGCAGTATTTT.

The J gene is TRBJ1-5, the V gene TRBV9, with D tentatively TRBD1 (5 bases). Between the trimmed V and J ends, which lost 3 bases and 1 base, there was a span of 11 bases. Germline lookup yields CDR1 SGDLS and CDR2 YYNGEE. This CDR3 contains 15 residues. The chain's CDR3 is CASSAKGLSNQPQHF. Written as DNA, the CDR3 is TGTGCCAGCAGCGCAAAGGGACTGAGCAATCAGCCCCAGCATTTT.

This chain connects TRBV7-9 to TRBJ2-5; D gene unclear. Per germline, CDR1 SEHNR and CDR2 FQNEAQ (reference sequence). The CDR3 has 14 amino acids. V lost 0 bases and J 3 bases, leaving 8 bases between the germline ends. This CDR3 is CASSLARWEETQYF. The CDR3 nucleotides are TGTGCCAGCAGCTTAGCGAGGTGGGAAGAGACCCAGTACTTC.

This rearrangement joins TRBV28 to TRBJ1-2, with TRBD1 matching over 8 bases. The CDR3 runs to 13 residues. The germline V gene encodes CDR1 MDHEN and CDR2 SYDVKM. The V segment lost 10 bases and the J segment 4 bases; nucleotides outside the gene matches: 8. The CDR3 nucleotides are TGTGCCACCGAGGACAGGGAAACCTATGGCTACACCTTC. It codes for CATEDRETYGYTF.

The chain carries TRBV10-2 and TRBJ2-3; perhaps TRBD2 as D (5 bases). CDR1 and CDR2 from the germline V gene are WSHSY and SAAADI. The CDR3 covers 14 residues. V lost 7 bases and J 0 bases, leaving 11 bases between the germline ends. The CDR3 DNA sequence: TGCGCCAGCACCACTAGTGGTAGCACAGATACGCAGTATTTT. This sequence encodes CASTTSGSTDTQYF.

The chain recombines TRBV5-1 with TRBJ2-4; unclear D gene. V was cut by 0 bases and J by 0 bases, with 4 bases left in between. CDR3 length equals 14 residues. CDR1 SGHRS and CDR2 YFSETQ come from the germline V gene. CDR3 protein: CASSLGGAKNIQYF. Here the CDR3 DNA reads TGCGCCAGCAGCTTGGGAGGAGCCAAAAACATTCAGTACTTC.

CDR3 in amino acids: CASSLRSGLNTGELFF. CDR3 DNA sequence: TGCGCCAGCAGCTTAAGGAGCGGGCTGAACACCGGGGAGCTGTTTTTT. V is TRBV5-1 and J is TRBJ2-2; D might be TRBD2 (6 bases). The CDR3 covers 16 residues. V lost 2 bases to trimming and J lost 1 base, with 12 bases between them. Germline CDR1 is SGHRS and CDR2 is YFSETQ.

Here the CDR3 reads CASRRPSLPEAFF. In DNA, the CDR3 is TGTGCCAGCAGGCGGCCCTCCCTGCCTGAAGCTTTCTTT. The chain recombines TRBV6-5 with TRBJ1-1, with D unresolved. Deletions cut 6 bases from V and 6 bases from J, with 14 bases between. Germline assignment: CDR1 MNHEY and CDR2 SVGAGI. The CDR3 is made up of 13 amino acids.

The chain uses TRBV7-3 and TRBJ2-2; 8 nucleotides agree with TRBD2. The CDR3 sequence is 16 residues long. V shed 1 base, J shed 7 bases, and the junction held 8 bases outside the gene matches. Germline lookup yields CDR1 SGHTA and CDR2 FQGTGA. As DNA, the CDR3 is TGTGCCAGCAGCTTAATACCGAGCGGGAGAGGCGGGGAGCTGTTTTTT. It specifies CASSLIPSGRGGELFF.

CDR3 sequence reads: CASSEAALSGNTIYF. The CDR3 DNA reads as TGTGCCAGCAGTGAAGCAGCCCTCTCTGGAAACACCATATATTTT. The V call is TRBV2, the J call TRBJ1-3; no firm D call. The CDR3 is 15 residues long. CDR1 and CDR2 (germline): SNHLY, FYNNEI. Between the trimmed V and J ends, which lost 0 bases and 0 bases, there was a span of 6 bases.

This clone showed up just once. V usage is TRBV9 and J usage is TRBJ2-3, with 7 bases that match TRBD2. From germline, CDR1 is SGDLS and CDR2 YYNGEE. CDR3 length equals 16 residues. V trimming: 5 bases; J trimming: 2 bases; junction bases outside the gene matches: 11. The CDR3 DNA reads TGTGCCAGCAGTCCCCTGGGGAGGGCCATCACAGATACGCAGTATTTT. This sequence encodes CASSPLGRAITDTQYF. Full variable domain (rest looked up from reference TRBV9 and TRBJ2-3): DSGVTQTPKHLITATGQRVTLRCSPRSGDLSVYWYQQSLDQGLQFLIQYYNGEERAKGNILERFSAQQFPDLHSELNLSSLELGDSALYFCASSPLGRAITDTQYFGPGTRLTVL.

About this clone itself: Other DNA sequences of this sample code for an identical CDR3. The J gene is TRBJ1-2, the V gene TRBV29-1; 7 positions agree with TRBD1. V lost 4 bases, J lost 2 bases, and 1 base stayed unmatched. CDR3 length equals 12 residues. Germline CDR1 SQVTM, CDR2 ANQGSEA. This chain's CDR3 is CSVGQGNYGYTF. CDR3 in DNA: TGCAGCGTTGGACAGGGAAACTATGGCTACACCTTC.

The chain employs TRBV3-1 (or the pseudogene TRBV3-2) and TRBJ2-3; 12 nucleotides line up with TRBD2. The CDR3 loop spans 19 amino acids. Germline V gene data show CDR1 as LGHDT and CDR2 as YNNKEL (reference sequence). Unmatched junction bases numbered 9, after V lost 2 bases and J lost 0 bases. This CDR3 is CASSQPTSGRRLSTDTQYF. Written as DNA, the CDR3 is TGTGCCAGCAGCCAACCTACTAGCGGGAGGAGACTTAGCACAGATACGCAGTATTTT.